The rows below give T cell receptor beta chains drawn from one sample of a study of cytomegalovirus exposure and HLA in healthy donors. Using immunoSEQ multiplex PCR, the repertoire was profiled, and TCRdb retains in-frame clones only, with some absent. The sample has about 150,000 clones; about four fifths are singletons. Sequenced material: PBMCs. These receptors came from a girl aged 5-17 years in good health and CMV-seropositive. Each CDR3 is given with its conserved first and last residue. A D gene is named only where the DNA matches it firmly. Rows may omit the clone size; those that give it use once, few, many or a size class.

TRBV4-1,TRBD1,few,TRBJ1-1,TGCGCCAGCAGCCAACTTCAGGGGGCGGACACTGAAGCTTTCTTT,CASSQLQGADTEAFF
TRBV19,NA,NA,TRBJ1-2,TGTGCCAGTAGTATTCAGGGAAGAGATGGCTACACCTTC,CASSIQGRDGYTF
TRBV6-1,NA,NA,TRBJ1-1,TGTGCCAGCAGTGGACCAGGAGAAGCTTTCTTT,CASSGPGEAFF
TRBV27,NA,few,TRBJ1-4,TGTGCCAGCAGTCCCAAGGGGCTACCTAATGAAAAACTGTTTTTT,CASSPKGLPNEKLFF
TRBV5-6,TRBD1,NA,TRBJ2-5,TGTGCCAGCAGCTATCCCGGAACACAGGGGATAGAAGAGACCCAGTACTTC,CASSYPGTQGIEETQYF
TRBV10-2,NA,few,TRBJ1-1,TGCGCCAGCAGTGAGTACCGGACTGAAGCTTTCTTT,CASSEYRTEAFF
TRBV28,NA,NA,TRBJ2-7,TGTGCCAGCAGTTCGCCGGGGGACCGCGGAACCTACGAGCAGTACTTC,CASSSPGDRGTYEQYF
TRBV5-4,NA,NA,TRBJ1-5,TGTGCCAGCAGCGCCTCAATTACGGGTCAGCCCCAGCATTTT,CASSASITGQPQHF
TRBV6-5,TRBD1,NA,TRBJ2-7,TGTGCCAGCAGTTACCCCGGACAGGTCCCCTACGAGCAGTACTTC,CASSYPGQVPYEQYF
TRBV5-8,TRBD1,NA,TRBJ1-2,TGTGCCAGCAGCTTGAGGGACAGGGAAGGCCCCGGCTATGGCTACACCTTC,CASSLRDREGPGYGYTF
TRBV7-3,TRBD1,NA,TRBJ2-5,TGTGCCAGCAGCTGGGGCAGGGGGCGCGAAGAGACCCAGTACTTC,CASSWGRGREETQYF
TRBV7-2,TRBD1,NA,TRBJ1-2,TGTGCCAGCAGCCAGGCGTGGACAGGGGGGGGCTACACCTTC,CASSQAWTGGGYTF
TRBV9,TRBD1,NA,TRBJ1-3,TGTGCCAGCAGCCCTTCCTTATTTACAGGGGCTGGAAACACCATATATTTT,CASSPSLFTGAGNTIYF
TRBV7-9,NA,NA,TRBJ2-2,TGTGCCAGCATCCTCGGGATAGCCGGGGAGCTGTTTTTT,CASILGIAGELFF
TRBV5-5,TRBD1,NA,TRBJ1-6,TGTGCCAGCAGCTACAGGGGTGGTAGGCTTAATTCACCCCTCCACTTT,CASSYRGGRLNSPLHF
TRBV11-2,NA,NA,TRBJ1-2,TGTGCCAGCAGCTTAGATAATGGCCTCTATGGCTACACCTTC,CASSLDNGLYGYTF
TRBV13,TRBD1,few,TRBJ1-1,TGTGCCAGCAGCGTCGGGACAGCCCTCTTAGGAGCTTTCTTT,CASSVGTALLGAFF
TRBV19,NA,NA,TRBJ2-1,TGTGCCAGTAGTATTTCCCCCATGGAGCAGTTCTTC,CASSISPMEQFF
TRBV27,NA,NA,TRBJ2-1,TGTGCCAGCAGTTTATCGAGAGGGGGGGGGCTAATATACAATGAGCAGTTCTTC,CASSLSRGGGLIYNEQFF
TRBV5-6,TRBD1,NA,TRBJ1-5,TGTGCCAGCAGCCGATGGACAGGGGGCGTTCAGCCCCAGCATTTT,CASSRWTGGVQPQHF
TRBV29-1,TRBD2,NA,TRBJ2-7,TGCAGTGCGGGGGTTGAGAGCGAGCAGTACTTC,CSAGVESEQYF
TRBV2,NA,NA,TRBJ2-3,TGTGCCAGCAGTGACAGTTCTGGATTTGAGGGCACAGATACGCAGTATTTT,CASSDSSGFEGTDTQYF
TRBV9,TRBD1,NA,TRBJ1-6,TGTGCCAGCGGAGTAAACCCGGGACAGAATAATTCACCCCTCCACTTT,CASGVNPGQNNSPLHF
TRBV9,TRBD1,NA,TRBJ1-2,TGTGCCAGCAGCGCGGGACAGTCCTATGGCTACACCTTC,CASSAGQSYGYTF
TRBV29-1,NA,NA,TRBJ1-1,TGCAGCGTTGAGGGCAGCGGGAACACTGAAGCTTTCTTT,CSVEGSGNTEAFF
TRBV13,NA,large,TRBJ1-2,TGTGCCAGCAGCTTAGAAGGCTACACTACCGCTAACTATGGCTACACCTTC,CASSLEGYTTANYGYTF
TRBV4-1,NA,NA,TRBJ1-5,TGCGCCAGCAGCCAAGAGCAGGGATATAGCAATCAGCCCCAGCATTTT,CASSQEQGYSNQPQHF
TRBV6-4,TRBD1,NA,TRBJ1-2,TGTGCCAGCAGTCCACTGGAGGGGGCGAACTATGGCTACACCTTC,CASSPLEGANYGYTF
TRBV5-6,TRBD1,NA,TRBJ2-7,TGTGCCAGCAGCTACCTAGGGACAGGGGGCTACGAGCAGTACTTC,CASSYLGTGGYEQYF
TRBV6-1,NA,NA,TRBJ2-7,TGTGCCAGCATCGGGGAGTGGAGTGACTACGAGCAGTACTTC,CASIGEWSDYEQYF
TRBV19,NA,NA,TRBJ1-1,TGTGCCAGTAGTTCACAGCTCCTGTCTGAAGCTTTCTTT,CASSSQLLSEAFF
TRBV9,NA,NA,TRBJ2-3,TGTGCCAGCAGCGTAGGTGAAGCGGATACGCAGTATTTT,CASSVGEADTQYF
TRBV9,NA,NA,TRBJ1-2,TGTGCCAGCAGCGTAGCCTGGCAGGGAAGTGGCTACACCTTC,CASSVAWQGSGYTF
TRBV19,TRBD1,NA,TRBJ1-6,TGTGCCAGTAGTATCCTAAGGACAGGGGCACCCCTCCACTTT,CASSILRTGAPLHF
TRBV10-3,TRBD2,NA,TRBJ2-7,TGTGCCATTCGGGCGGGACTAGCGGGGCCCACCTCCTACGAGCAGTACTTC,CAIRAGLAGPTSYEQYF
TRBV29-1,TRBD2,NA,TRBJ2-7,TGCAGCGTTGAACTGACTGAGGGGAGGGACTACGAGCAGTACTTC,CSVELTEGRDYEQYF
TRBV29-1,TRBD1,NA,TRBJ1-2,TGCAGCGTAGGGCACGACGGAACAGGGGGCTATGGCTACACCTTC,CSVGHDGTGGYGYTF
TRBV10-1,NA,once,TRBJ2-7,TGCGCCAGCAGCGGAGTCCACGAGCAGTACTTC,CASSGVHEQYF
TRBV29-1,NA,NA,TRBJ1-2,TGCAGCGTTACCTCCCCCCGCCCCGATCGGTTCTCTTCGATCAATCTTGATGGCTACACCTTC,CSVTSPRPDRFSSINLDGYTF
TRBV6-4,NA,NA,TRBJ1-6,TGTGCCAGCAGTGACTTCTTCTATAATTCACCCCTCCACTTT,CASSDFFYNSPLHF
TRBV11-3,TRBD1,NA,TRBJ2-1,TGTGCCAGCAGCCCTCCGGGACAGGGGGCGCAGGGTGAGCAGTTCTTC,CASSPPGQGAQGEQFF
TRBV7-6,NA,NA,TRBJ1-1,TGTGCCAGCAGCCCCCGGGAGGGGGTTACTGAAGCTTTCTTT,CASSPREGVTEAFF